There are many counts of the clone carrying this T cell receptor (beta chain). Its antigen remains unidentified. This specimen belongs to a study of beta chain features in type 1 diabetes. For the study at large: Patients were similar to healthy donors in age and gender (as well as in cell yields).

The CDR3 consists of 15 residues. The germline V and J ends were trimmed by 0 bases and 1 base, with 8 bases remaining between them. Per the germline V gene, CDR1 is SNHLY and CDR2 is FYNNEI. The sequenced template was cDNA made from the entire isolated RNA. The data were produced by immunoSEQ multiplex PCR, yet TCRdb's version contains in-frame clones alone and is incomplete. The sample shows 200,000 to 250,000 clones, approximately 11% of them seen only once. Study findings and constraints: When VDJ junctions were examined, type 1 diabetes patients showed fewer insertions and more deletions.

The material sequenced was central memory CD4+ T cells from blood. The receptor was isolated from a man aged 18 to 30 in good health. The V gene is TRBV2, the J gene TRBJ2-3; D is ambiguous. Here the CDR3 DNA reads TGTGCCAGCAGTGAAGCGCTTACTCGCACAGATACGCAGTATTTT. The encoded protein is CASSEALTRTDTQYF.